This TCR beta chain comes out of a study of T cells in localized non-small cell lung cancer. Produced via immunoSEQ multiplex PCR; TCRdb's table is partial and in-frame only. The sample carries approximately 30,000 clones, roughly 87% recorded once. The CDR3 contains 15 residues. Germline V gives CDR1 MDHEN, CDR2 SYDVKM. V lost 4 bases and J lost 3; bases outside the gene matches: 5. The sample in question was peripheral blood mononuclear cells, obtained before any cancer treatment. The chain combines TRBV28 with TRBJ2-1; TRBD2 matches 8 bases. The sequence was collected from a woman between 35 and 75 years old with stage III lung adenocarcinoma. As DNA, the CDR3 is TGTGCCAGCAGTTCAGCGGGGGAGATCTACAATGAGCAGTTCTTC. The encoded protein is CASSSAGEIYNEQFF.